A single sample is the source of the 7 T cell receptor beta chains below, sequenced in a study of PD-1 blockade in classical Hodgkin lymphoma. Every patient relapsed after autologous stem cell transplantation, and brentuximab vedotin exposure varied. Sequencing was performed with immunoSEQ multiplex PCR; in TCRdb, only in-frame clones are kept and a portion is missing. The repertoire holds around 60,000 clones, around 89% seen once, with roughly 5% in the top ten. The sample was peripheral blood mononuclear cells (PBMCs), taken before the second cycle of nivolumab. These TCRs come from a human donor with classical Hodgkin lymphoma.

The J gene is TRBJ2-2, the V gene TRBV5-1, with 8 bases aligning to TRBD1. Trimming at V came to 7 bases and at J to 1 base, leaving 12 bases not matched to a gene. The CDR3 covers 17 residues. Germline V CDR1 and CDR2: SGHRS, YFSETQ. CDR3: CASLTSPGTGNTGELFF. The CDR3 DNA is TGCGCCAGCCTCACCTCCCCGGGGACAGGGAACACCGGGGAGCTGTTTTTT.

The chain uses TRBV5-1 and TRBJ2-7; D ambiguous. CDR1 and CDR2 from the germline V gene are SGHRS and YFSETQ. The CDR3 is 14 residues long. V dropped 7 bases and J dropped 0 bases, with 14 bases sitting between them. CDR3 sequence: CASASDASSYEQYF. The CDR3 region has the DNA TGCGCCAGCGCCTCGGACGCCAGCTCCTACGAGCAGTACTTC.

With regard to this clone: At the DNA level, this CDR3 is encoded by other sequences in the same sample as well. V is TRBV5-1 and J is TRBJ2-2; D unresolved. Germline V gene lookup returns CDR1 SGHRS and CDR2 YFSETQ. The CDR3 is made up of 15 amino acids. V lost 0 bases, J lost 0 bases, and 6 bases lay in between. This chain's CDR3 is CASSLDRANTGELFF. CDR3 nucleotides: TGCGCCAGCAGCTTGGACAGAGCGAACACCGGGGAGCTGTTTTTT.

The chain links TRBV6-5 to TRBJ1-6, with D possibly TRBD1 on 5 matching bases. CDR1 is MNHEY, CDR2 SVGAGI, per germline. This CDR3 is 13 amino acids long. Trimming removed 7 bases at V and 4 bases at J, with 8 bases between. The CDR3 sequence: CASTWGYNSPLHF. CDR3 sequence (DNA): TGTGCCAGCACTTGGGGGTATAATTCACCCCTCCACTTT.

The chain joins TRBV5-1 to TRBJ2-1; a possible D gene is TRBD1 (6 bases). The CDR3 is made up of 16 amino acids. The germline V gene has CDR1 SGHRS and CDR2 YFSETQ. The ends were cut back, 4 bases at V and 5 bases at J, with 19 bases in the middle. CDR3 sequence: CASSPSPGPGDNEQFF. Here the CDR3 DNA reads TGCGCCAGCAGCCCAAGTCCGGGGCCAGGGGACAATGAGCAGTTCTTC.

The chain links TRBV5-1 to TRBJ2-5; tentative D call: TRBD1 (6 bases). CDR3 length: 13 residues. V was trimmed by 1 base and J by 3 bases, leaving 7 bases between them. Germline V CDR1 and CDR2: SGHRS, YFSETQ. As DNA, the CDR3 is TGCGCCAGCAGCTTGCCAGGGGAAGAGACCCAGTACTTC. It yields the protein CASSLPGEETQYF.

The CDR3 reads CASRDRGRGTEAFF. CDR3 DNA sequence: TGTGCCAGCAGAGACAGGGGGCGAGGCACTGAAGCTTTCTTT. The chain uses TRBV6-4 and TRBJ1-1; TRBD1 matches 10 bases. Germline assignment: CDR1 MRHNA and CDR2 SNTAGT. The V and J ends lost 6 bases and 4 bases, in that order; junction bases with no gene match: 5. This CDR3 contains 14 residues.